These 10 T cell receptor beta chains were all obtained from the same sample, sequenced in a study of molecular identifiers for immune sequencing clone quantification. Each CDR3 protein gets one entry after TCRdb re-called the PCR reads with MiXCR. The data contain approximately 550,000 distinct CDR3 sequences, over 20% of them singletons. Sequenced material: naive CD8+ T cells from blood, with Jurkat cell RNA spiked in. Subset noted: FACS-sorted CD8+CD4-CCR7+CD45RA+ naive T cells. The receptors were gathered from a human donor in good health. Some libraries in this study had Jurkat cell RNA spiked in.

On this clonotype itself: One junction end does not reproduce the germline sequence, and a read error may be involved. The chain carries TRBV30 and TRBJ2-7; perhaps TRBD2 as D (5 bases). Germline CDR1 and CDR2: GTSNPN and SVGIG (reference sequence). The CDR3 runs to 13 residues. CDR3 DNA sequence: TGTGCCTGGAGTGTCGGGCTAGCCTACGAGCAGTGCTTC. As protein: CAWSVGLAYEQCF.

This clonotype was seen a handful of times. This chain links TRBV20-1 with TRBJ2-1; 10 bases line up with TRBD2. V lost 0 bases to trimming and J lost 8 bases; unmatched junction nucleotides: 10. The germline V gene has CDR1 DFQATT and CDR2 SNEGSKA (reference sequence). The CDR3 runs 16 residues. The CDR3 coding sequence is TGCAGTGCTAGAGAGGCAATAGCGGGAGGCTGGGATGAGCAGTTCTTC. It translates to CSAREAIAGGWDEQFF.

The V and J genes are TRBV27 and TRBJ1-1, with D uncertain. The germline gives CDR1 MNHEY, CDR2 SMNVEV (reference sequence). The CDR3 contains 15 residues. Trimming stripped 3 bases from V and 0 bases from J, with 11 bases between. The CDR3 here is CASSLVGPLNTEAFF. The CDR3 bases are TGTGCCAGCAGTTTGGTGGGCCCTTTGAACACTGAAGCTTTCTTT.

This clonotype was detected ten times or more. The V and J genes are TRBV12-3 or TRBV12-4 and TRBJ2-3; 9 bases align to TRBD1. V lost 0 bases to trimming and J lost 0 bases; unmatched junction nucleotides: 10. The CDR3 spans 19 residues. The CDR3 spells CASSLAKGQGITSTDTQYF. CDR3 DNA sequence: TGTGCCAGCAGTTTAGCGAAAGGACAGGGGATAACTAGCACAGATACGCAGTATTTT.

This clonotype has more than one count but fewer than ten. This rearrangement joins TRBV18 to TRBJ2-7; D unresolved. Trimming pared 7 bases from V and 5 bases from J, leaving 18 bases between. Germline V CDR1 and CDR2: KGHSH, LQKENI. The length of the CDR3 is 14 residues. The DNA of the CDR3 is TGTGCCAGCTGCGCACCACGAAGTCAGCACGAGCAGTACTTC. Protein product: CASCAPRSQHEQYF.

The CDR3 sequence: CASSQVPVYSGANVLTF. The CDR3, as DNA: TGTGCCAGCAGCCAAGTGCCAGTATACTCTGGGGCCAACGTCCTGACTTTC. The V gene is TRBV3-1, the J gene TRBJ2-6; the D is unclear. Trimming took off 1 base at V and 0 bases at J, with 10 bases between the two ends. The germline V gene has CDR1 LGHDT and CDR2 YNNKEL (reference sequence). This CDR3 contains 17 residues.

The rearrangement joins TRBV7-8 to TRBJ1-1; the match to TRBD1 covers 7 bases. Per germline, CDR1 SGHVS and CDR2 FQNEAQ. V lost 1 base to trimming and J lost 3 bases; unmatched junction nucleotides: 20. The CDR3 totals 20 residues. CDR3 sequence reads: CASSLGAMVEGASRDTEAFF. In nucleotides, the CDR3 is TGTGCCAGCAGCTTAGGGGCCATGGTTGAGGGGGCTAGTCGAGACACTGAAGCTTTCTTT.

The chain joins TRBV14 to TRBJ2-7; TRBD1 matches 9 bases. Trimming removed 5 bases from V and 4 bases from J; junction bases left unmatched: 6. Germline V gives CDR1 SGHDN, CDR2 FVKESK. This CDR3 comprises 14 residues. CDR3 nucleotides: TGTGCCAGCAGCGAGGGACAGGGCTGGTACGAGCAGTACTTC. Translation: CASSEGQGWYEQYF.

This clonotype occurred a few times. The chain carries TRBV7-2 and TRBJ2-5, with TRBD1 matching 11 bases. The J segment lost 5 bases and the V segment lost 6 bases, leaving 8 bases of the junction unmatched. Germline loops: CDR1 SGHTA, CDR2 FQGNSA. This CDR3 contains 15 residues. Here the CDR3 reads CASSYSGTGGETQYF. The CDR3 DNA reads TGTGCCAGCAGTTACTCCGGGACAGGGGGGGAGACCCAGTACTTC.

This clonotype came up once. Possible read error: a much larger clone is one base away. The V and J genes are TRBV6-5 and TRBJ2-7, with a possible D match to TRBD2 (5 bases). This CDR3 has 14 amino acids. The V gene's germline CDR1 is MNHEY and CDR2 SVGAGI. Trimming took 5 bases from V and 2 from J, leaving 13 bases between them. CDR3 amino acids: CASSTLTTPYEQYF. In DNA form, the CDR3 reads TGTGCCAGCAGTACCCTGACTACTCCCTACGAGCAGTACTTC.